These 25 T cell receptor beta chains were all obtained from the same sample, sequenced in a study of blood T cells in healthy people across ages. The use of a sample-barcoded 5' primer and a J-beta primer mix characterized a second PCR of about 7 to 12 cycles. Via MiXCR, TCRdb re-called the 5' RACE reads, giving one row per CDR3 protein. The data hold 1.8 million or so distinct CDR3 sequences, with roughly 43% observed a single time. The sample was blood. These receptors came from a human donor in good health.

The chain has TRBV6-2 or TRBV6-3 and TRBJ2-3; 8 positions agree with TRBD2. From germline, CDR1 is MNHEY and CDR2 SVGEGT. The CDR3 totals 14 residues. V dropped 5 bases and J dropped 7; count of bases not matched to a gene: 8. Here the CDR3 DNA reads TGTGCCAGCAGTCCCTCAGCGGGGGTTAATACGCAGTATTTT. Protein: CASSPSAGVNTQYF.

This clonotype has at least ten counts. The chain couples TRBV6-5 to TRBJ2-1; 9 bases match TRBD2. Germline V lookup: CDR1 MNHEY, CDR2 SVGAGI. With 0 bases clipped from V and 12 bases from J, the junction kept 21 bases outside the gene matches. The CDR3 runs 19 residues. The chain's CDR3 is CASSYSMAGGPGFRLVQFF. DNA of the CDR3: TGTGCCAGCAGTTACTCGATGGCGGGGGGGCCGGGTTTTAGGTTGGTGCAGTTCTTC.

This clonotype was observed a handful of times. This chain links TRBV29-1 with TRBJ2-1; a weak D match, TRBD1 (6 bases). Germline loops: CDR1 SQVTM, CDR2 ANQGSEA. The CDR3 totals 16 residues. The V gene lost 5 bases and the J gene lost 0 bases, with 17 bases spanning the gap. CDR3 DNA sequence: TGCAGCGTTATCTCTGGACAGATCAGCTCCTACAATGAGCAGTTCTTC. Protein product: CSVISGQISSYNEQFF.

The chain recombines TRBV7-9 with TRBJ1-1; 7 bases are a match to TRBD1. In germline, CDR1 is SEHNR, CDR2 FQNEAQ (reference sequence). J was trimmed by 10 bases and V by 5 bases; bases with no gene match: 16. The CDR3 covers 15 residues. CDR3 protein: CASSQRTGRDGRAFF. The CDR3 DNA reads TGTGCCAGCAGCCAGAGGACAGGTCGGGATGGAAGAGCTTTCTTT.

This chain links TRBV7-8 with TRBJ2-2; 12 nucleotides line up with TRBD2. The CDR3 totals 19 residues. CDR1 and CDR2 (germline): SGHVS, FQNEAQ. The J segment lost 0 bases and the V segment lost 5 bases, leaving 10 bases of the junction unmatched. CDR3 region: CASSPAYTSGGTNTGELFF. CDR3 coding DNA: TGTGCCAGCAGCCCTGCATACACTAGCGGGGGGACGAACACCGGGGAGCTGTTTTTT. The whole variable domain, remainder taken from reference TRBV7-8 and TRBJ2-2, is GAGVSQSPRYKVAKRGQDVALRCDPISGHVSLFWYQQALGQGPEFLTYFQNEAQLDKSGLPSDRFFAERPEGSVSTLKIQRTQQEDSAVYLCASSPAYTSGGTNTGELFFGEGSRLTVL.

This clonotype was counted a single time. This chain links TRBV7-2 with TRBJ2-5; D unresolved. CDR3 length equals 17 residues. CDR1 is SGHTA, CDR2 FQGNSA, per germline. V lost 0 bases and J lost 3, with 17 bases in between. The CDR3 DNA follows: TGTGCCAGCAGCTTAGCGTCGGCAGGCCCCGTGGAAGAGACCCAGTACTTC. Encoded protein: CASSLASAGPVEETQYF.

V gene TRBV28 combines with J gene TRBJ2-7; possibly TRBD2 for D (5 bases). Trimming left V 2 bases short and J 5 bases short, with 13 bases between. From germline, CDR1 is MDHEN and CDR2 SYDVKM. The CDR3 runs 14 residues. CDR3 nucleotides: TGTGCCAGCAGTTTAGGTAGGATCGGGAACGAGCAGTACTTC. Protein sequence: CASSLGRIGNEQYF.

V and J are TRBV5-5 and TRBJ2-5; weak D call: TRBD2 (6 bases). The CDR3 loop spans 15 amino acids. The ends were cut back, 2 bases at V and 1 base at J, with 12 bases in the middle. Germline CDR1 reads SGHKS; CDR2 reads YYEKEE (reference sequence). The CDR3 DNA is TGTGCCAGCAGCTTTCGAGGAGGGTCCCAAGAGACCCAGTACTTC. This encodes CASSFRGGSQETQYF.

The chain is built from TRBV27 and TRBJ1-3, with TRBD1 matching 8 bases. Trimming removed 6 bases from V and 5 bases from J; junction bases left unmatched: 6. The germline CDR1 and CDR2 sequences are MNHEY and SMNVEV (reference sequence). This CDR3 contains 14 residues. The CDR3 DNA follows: TGTGCCAGCAGCCCCGGGACAGGTAGAAACACCATATATTTT. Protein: CASSPGTGRNTIYF.

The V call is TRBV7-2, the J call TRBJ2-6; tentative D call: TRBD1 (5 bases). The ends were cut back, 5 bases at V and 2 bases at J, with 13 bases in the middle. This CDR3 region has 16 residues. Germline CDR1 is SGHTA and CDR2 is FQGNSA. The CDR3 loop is CASSLDIQPGANVLTF. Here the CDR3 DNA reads TGTGCCAGCAGCCTGGACATACAGCCTGGGGCCAACGTCCTGACTTTC.

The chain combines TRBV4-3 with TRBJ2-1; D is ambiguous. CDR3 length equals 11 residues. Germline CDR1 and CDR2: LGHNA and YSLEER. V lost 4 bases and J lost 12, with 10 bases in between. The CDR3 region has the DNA TGCGCCAGCAGCCCGGTTGTGAGGCAGTTCTTC. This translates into CASSPVVRQFF.

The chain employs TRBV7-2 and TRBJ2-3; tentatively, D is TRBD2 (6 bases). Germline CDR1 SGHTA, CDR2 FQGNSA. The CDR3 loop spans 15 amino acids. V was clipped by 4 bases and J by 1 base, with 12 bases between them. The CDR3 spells CASSSRLGGTDTQYF. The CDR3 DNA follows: TGTGCCAGCAGCTCCCGACTAGGAGGCACAGATACGCAGTATTTT.

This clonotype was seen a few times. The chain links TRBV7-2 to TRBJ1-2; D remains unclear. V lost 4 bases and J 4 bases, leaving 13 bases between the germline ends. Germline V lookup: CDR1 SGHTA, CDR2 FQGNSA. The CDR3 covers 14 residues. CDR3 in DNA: TGTGCCAGCAGCTCTCAGTGGAGTCTCTATGGCTACACCTTC. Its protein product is CASSSQWSLYGYTF.

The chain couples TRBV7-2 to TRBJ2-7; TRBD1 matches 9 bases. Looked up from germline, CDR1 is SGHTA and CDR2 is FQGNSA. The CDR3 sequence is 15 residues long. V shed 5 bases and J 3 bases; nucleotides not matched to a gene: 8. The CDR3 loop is CASSRRTGAGYEQYF. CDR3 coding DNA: TGTGCCAGCAGCCGCCGGACAGGGGCTGGCTACGAGCAGTACTTC.

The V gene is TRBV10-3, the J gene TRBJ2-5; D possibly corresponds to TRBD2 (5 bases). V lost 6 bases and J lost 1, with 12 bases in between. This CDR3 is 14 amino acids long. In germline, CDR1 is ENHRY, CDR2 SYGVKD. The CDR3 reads CAISLDSGQETQYF. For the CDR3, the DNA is TGTGCCATCAGCCTGGACTCCGGCCAAGAGACCCAGTACTTC.

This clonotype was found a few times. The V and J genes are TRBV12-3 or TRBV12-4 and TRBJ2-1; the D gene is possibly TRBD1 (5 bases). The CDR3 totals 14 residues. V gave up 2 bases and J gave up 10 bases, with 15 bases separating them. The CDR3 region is CASSLSGLSYEQFF. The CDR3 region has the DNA TGTGCCAGCAGTTTATCAGGGCTTTCCTACGAGCAGTTCTTC.

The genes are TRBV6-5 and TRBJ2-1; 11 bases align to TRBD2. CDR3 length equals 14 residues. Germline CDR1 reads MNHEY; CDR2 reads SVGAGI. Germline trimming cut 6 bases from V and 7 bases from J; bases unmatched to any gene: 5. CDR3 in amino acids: CASSNSGGANEQFF. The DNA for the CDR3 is TGTGCCAGCAGCAATAGCGGGGGGGCAAATGAGCAGTTCTTC.

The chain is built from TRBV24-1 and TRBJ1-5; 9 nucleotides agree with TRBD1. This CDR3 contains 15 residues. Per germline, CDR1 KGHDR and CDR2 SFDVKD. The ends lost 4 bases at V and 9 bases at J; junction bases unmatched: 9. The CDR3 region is CATSDPRTGAGPQHF. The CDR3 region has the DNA TGTGCCACCAGTGACCCCAGGACAGGGGCGGGGCCCCAGCATTTT.

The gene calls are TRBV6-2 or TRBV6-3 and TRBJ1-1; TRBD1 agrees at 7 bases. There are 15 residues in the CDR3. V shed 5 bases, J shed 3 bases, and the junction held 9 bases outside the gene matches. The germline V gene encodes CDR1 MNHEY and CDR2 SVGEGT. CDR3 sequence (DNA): TGTGCCAGCAGTAGCCGACAGGGAATAGACACTGAAGCTTTCTTT. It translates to CASSSRQGIDTEAFF.

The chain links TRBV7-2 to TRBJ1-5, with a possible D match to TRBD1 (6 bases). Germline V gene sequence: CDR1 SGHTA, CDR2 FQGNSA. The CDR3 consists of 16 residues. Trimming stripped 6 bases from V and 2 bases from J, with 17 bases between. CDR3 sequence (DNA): TGTGCCAGCAGTACTACAGGGACTTGGGGCAATCAGCCCCAGCATTTT. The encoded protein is CASSTTGTWGNQPQHF.

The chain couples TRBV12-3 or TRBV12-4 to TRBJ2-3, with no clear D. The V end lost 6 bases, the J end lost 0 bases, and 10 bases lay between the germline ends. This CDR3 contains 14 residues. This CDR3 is CASRQRPSTDTQYF. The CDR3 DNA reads TGTGCCAGCAGACAAAGACCTAGCACAGATACGCAGTATTTT.

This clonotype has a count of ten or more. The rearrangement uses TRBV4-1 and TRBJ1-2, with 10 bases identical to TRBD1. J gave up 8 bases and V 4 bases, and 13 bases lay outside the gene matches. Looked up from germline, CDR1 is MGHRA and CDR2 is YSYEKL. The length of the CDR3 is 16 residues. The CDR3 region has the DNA TGCGCCAGCAGCCCCCAATCGACAGGGGGCCCTAAAGGCTACACCTTC. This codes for CASSPQSTGGPKGYTF.

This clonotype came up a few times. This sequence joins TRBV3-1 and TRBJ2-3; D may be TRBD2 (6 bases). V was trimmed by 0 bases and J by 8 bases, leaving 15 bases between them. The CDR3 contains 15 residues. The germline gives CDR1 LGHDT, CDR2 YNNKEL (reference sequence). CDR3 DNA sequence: TGTGCCAGCAGCCAAGAGAAGGGGACTTCGAGTACGCAGTATTTT. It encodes CASSQEKGTSSTQYF.

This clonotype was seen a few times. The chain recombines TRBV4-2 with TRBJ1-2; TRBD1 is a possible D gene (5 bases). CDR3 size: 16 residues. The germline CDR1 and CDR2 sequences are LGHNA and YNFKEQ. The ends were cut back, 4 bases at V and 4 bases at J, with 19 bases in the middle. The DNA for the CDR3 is TGTGCCAGCAGCCCCAGGAGGGCCAGGGAGGCCTATGGCTACACCTTC. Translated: CASSPRRAREAYGYTF.

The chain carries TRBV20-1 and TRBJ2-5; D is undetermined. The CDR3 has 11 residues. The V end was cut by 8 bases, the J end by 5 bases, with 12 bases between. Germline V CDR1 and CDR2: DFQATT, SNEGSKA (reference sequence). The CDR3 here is CSLGVVETQYF. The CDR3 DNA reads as TGCAGTCTTGGGGTGGTGGAGACCCAGTACTTC.